These 2 T cell receptor beta chains originate from one sample sequenced in a study of shared clonotypes between healthy human individuals. The table came from immunoSEQ multiplex PCR; TCRdb's copy has only in-frame clones and leaves some out. Here the sample spans a few million clones, just over 90% being singletons. Sequencing used naive CD4+ T cells sorted from blood. Subset specified: CD45RA+ positively selected. The source of these receptors is a man younger than 30 in good health.

The rearrangement links TRBV19 to TRBJ1-5; D uncertain. The germline CDR1 and CDR2 sequences are LNHDA and SQIVND (reference sequence). V was shortened by 0 bases and J by 1 base, with 7 bases between the two germline ends. The CDR3 has 15 amino acids. The CDR3 sequence is CASSIERASNQPQHF. Written as DNA, the CDR3 is TGTGCCAGTAGTATAGAGAGGGCGAGCAATCAGCCCCAGCATTTT.

The chain is built from TRBV9 and TRBJ1-2; no firm D call. The length of the CDR3 is 15 residues. From germline, CDR1 is SGDLS and CDR2 YYNGEE. V lost 4 bases and J 8 bases, leaving 21 bases between the germline ends. CDR3 sequence (DNA): TGTGCCAGCAGCTTAGCAAAGCGAAGGCAGCCGGGCTACACCTTC. As protein: CASSLAKRRQPGYTF.